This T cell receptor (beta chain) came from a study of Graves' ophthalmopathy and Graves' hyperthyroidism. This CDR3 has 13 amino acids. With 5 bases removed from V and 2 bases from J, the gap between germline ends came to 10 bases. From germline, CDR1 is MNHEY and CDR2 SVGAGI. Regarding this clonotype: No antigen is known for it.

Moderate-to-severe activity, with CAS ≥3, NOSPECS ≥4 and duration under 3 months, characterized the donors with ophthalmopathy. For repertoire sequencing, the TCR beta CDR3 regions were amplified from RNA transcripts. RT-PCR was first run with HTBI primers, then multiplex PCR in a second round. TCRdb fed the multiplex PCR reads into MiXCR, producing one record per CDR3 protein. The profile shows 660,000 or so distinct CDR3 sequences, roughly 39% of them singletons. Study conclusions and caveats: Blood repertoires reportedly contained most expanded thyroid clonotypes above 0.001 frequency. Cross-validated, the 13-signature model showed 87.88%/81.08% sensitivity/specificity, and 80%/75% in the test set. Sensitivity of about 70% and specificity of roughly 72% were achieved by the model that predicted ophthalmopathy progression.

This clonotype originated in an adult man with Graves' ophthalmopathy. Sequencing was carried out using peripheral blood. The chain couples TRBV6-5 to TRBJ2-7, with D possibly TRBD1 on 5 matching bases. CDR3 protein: CASSQGLTYEQYF. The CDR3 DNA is TGTGCCAGCAGTCAGGGTTTAACCTACGAGCAGTACTTC.